The sequence of this TCR beta chain was determined in a study of lymphopenia after photon versus proton radiotherapy. Study outcomes and limitations: After lymphocyte nadir, photon-treated repertoires showed oligoclonal expansion, especially CD8+ Temra. Photon-treated patients lost naive T cells and TCR diversity; proton-treated stayed stable. Post-nadir TCR diversity decline inversely tracked overall survival among those who died. Survival link was tested only in deceased patients; proton benefit remains a possibility.

This clone was found a few times. Its specificity is not known. Some clones are missing from TCRdb's copy, which holds only in-frame ones; the method was immunoSEQ multiplex PCR. The repertoire consists of fewer than 15,000 clones, with about 87% occurring once and the leading ten covering 3.5%. The material was peripheral blood, obtained from a patient treated with photon-based radiotherapy. The sequence derives from a man aged 60 to 69 with pancreatic cancer.

The CDR3 loop is CASSQEQGPPGGEQYF. The CDR3 DNA is TGCGCCAGCAGCCAAGAACAGGGGCCCCCGGGGGGGGAGCAGTACTTC. V gene TRBV4-3 combines with J gene TRBJ2-7; maybe TRBD2 (8 bases). CDR1 is LGHNA, CDR2 YSLEER, per germline. Trimming took 0 bases from V and 7 from J, leaving 19 bases between them. This CDR3 is 16 amino acids long.